Reported below is one T cell receptor beta chain. Its antigen remains unidentified. Generated by immunoSEQ multiplex PCR, the TCRdb table keeps only in-frame clones and is missing some. The table has about 2.1 million clones, just under 95% seen once; the top ten hold approximately 1.6%. This sample is part of a study of shared clonotypes between healthy human individuals. The CDR3 contains 12 residues. Deletions cut 5 bases from V and 7 bases from J, with 9 bases between. The germline V gene has CDR1 SGHAT and CDR2 FQDESV (reference sequence). Findings and limits, study-wide: Only blood was sampled, and tissue TCR repertoires likely differ from blood ones.

Naive CD8 cells, CD45RO-negative and positively selected for CCR7, excluded terminally differentiated effector memory CD45RA+ cells. The TCR originated in a man aged 18 to 35 in good health. Some clones in this sample may be carry-over from other donors' samples. The genes are TRBV11-1 and TRBJ2-1; D is possibly TRBD1 (6 bases). What was sequenced was naive CD8+ T cells from PBMCs. DNA for the CDR3: TGTGCCAGCAGCGTACAGGGAAATGAGCAGTTCTTC. This encodes CASSVQGNEQFF.